The next 3 T cell receptor beta chains were all read from a single sample in a study of cytomegalovirus exposure and HLA in healthy donors. The PCR was carried out with 60 Vbeta primers and 13 Jbeta primers. Some clones are missing from TCRdb's copy, which holds only in-frame ones; the method was immunoSEQ multiplex PCR. Of around 200,000 clones in the sample, over 75% were seen once. The specimen sequenced was PBMCs. Receptors were obtained from a woman aged 45 to 65 in good health and CMV-seropositive.

The chain is built from TRBV21-1 and TRBJ1-2; the table gives TRBD1 as D, unverified against the DNA. TRBV21-1 is a recognized pseudogene. The CDR3 sequence is 15 residues long. Written as DNA, the CDR3 is TGTGCCAGCAGCAAAGGGGACAGGTCGGGGAATGGCTACACCTTC. Its protein product is CASSKGDRSGNGYTF.

The chain has TRBV6-5 and TRBJ1-1; D call uncertain. The CDR3 length is 13 residues. Per the germline V gene, CDR1 is MNHEY and CDR2 is SVGAGI. V gave up 3 bases and J gave up 1 base, with 6 bases separating them. Written as DNA, the CDR3 is TGTGCCAGCAGTTATGTTAAGAACACTGAAGCTTTCTTT. Its protein product is CASSYVKNTEAFF.

CDR3 residues: CASSLTGTSGGIDTGELFF. CDR3 bases: TGCGCCAGCAGCCTGACCGGGACTAGCGGGGGGATTGACACCGGGGAGCTGTTTTTT. This sequence joins TRBV5-1 and TRBJ2-2; 15 nucleotides agree with TRBD2. The J segment lost 3 bases and the V segment lost 4 bases, leaving 10 bases of the junction unmatched. From germline, CDR1 is SGHRS and CDR2 YFSETQ. This CDR3 has 19 residues.